This TCR beta chain was recorded in a study of T-cell memory formation after mild COVID-19. Study background: TCR clusters showed largely donor specificity. General observations from the study: CM and EM subsets held most contracting CD4+ clones; EMRA held CD8+ ones. The study found balanced CD4/CD8 in clones contracting day 15 to 85 and a CD4+ lean in later expanders. Day 37-peaking second-wave clones had unconfirmed SARS-CoV-2 specificity.

The CDR3 covers 13 residues. V lost 6 bases and J lost 2, with 9 bases in between. Germline lookup yields CDR1 MGHRA and CDR2 YSYEKL. In TCRdb, the 5' RACE reads were re-called with MiXCR into one record per CDR3 protein. The repertoire includes approximately 150,000 distinct CDR3 sequences, 14% of them detected once, and 12% to 15% sits in the top ten. On this clonotype itself: The antigen remains unidentified.

The J gene is TRBJ2-3, the V gene TRBV4-1; a weak D match, TRBD2 (6 bases). This receptor was identified in an adult woman who had mild COVID-19 (a few samples of this study predate the infection). Cell type and time point are not known. The sequencing sample was made of PBMCs or a T cell subset sorted from them (not recorded which). The CDR3 sequence: CASRGLPTDTQYF. CDR3 nucleotides: TGCGCCAGCAGGGGACTTCCCACAGATACGCAGTATTTT.